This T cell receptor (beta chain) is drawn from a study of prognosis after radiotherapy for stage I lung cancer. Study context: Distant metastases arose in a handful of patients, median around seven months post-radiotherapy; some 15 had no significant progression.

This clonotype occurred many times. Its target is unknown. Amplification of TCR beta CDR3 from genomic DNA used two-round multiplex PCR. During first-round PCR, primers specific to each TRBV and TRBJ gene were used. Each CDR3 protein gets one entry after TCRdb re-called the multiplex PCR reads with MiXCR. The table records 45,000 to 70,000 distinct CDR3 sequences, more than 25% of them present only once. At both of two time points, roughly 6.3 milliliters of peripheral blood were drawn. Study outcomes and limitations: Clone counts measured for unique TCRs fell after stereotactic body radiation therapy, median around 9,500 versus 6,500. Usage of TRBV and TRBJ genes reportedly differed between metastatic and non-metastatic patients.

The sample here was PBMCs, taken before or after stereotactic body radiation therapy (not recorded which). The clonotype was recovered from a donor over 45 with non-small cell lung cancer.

The CDR3 is CASSFDRAGRGTIYF. The DNA for the CDR3 is TGTGCCAGCAGTTTTGACAGGGCCGGGCGGGGCACCATATATTTT. The chain combines TRBV12-3 or TRBV12-4 with TRBJ1-3; 7 nucleotides match TRBD1. This CDR3 region has 15 residues. The trim removed 3 bases at V and 9 bases at J, leaving 11 bases unmatched.